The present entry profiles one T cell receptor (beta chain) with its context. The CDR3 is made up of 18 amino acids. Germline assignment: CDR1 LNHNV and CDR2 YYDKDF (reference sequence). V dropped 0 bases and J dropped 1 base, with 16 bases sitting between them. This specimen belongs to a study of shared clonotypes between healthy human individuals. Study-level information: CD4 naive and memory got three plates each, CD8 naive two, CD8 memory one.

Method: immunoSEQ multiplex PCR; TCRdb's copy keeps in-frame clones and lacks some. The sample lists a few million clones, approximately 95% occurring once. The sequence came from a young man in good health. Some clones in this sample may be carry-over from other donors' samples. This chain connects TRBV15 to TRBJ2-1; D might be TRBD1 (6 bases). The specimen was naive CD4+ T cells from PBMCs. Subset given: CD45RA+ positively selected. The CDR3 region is CATSRDPMNRASYNEQFF. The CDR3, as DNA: TGTGCCACCAGCAGAGATCCAATGAACAGGGCATCCTACAATGAGCAGTTCTTC.